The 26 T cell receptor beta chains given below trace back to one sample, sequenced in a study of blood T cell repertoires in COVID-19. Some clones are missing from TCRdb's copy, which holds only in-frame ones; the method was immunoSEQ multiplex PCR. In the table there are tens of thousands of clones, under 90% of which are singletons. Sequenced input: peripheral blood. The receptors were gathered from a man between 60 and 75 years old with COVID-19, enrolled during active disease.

CDR3 sequence reads: CATSRSGRVQNEQYF. Written as DNA, the CDR3 is TGTGCCACCAGCCGAAGCGGGAGGGTTCAAAACGAGCAGTACTTC. V and J are TRBV15 and TRBJ2-7, with 10 bases aligning to TRBD2. CDR1 LNHNV and CDR2 YYDKDF come from the germline V gene (reference sequence). J lost 5 bases, V lost 5 bases, and 9 bases had no gene match. The CDR3 runs to 15 residues.

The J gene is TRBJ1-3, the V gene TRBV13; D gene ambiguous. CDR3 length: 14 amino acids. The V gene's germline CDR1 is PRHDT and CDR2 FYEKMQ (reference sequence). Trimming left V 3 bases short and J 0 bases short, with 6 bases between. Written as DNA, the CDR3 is TGTGCCAGCAGCTTTACGGGCTCTGGAAACACCATATATTTT. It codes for CASSFTGSGNTIYF.

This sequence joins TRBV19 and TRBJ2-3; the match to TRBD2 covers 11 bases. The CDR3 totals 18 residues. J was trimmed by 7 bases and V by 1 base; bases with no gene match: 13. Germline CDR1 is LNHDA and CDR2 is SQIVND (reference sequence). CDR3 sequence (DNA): TGTGCCAGTAGTATAGCCGCTCTGGCTAGCGGGAGGCCGAATACGCAGTATTTT. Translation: CASSIAALASGRPNTQYF.

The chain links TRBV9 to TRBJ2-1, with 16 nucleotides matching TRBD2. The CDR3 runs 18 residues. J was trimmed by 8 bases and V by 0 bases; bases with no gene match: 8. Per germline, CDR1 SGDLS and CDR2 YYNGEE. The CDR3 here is CASSVAQGLAGGSYEQFF. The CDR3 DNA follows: TGTGCCAGCAGCGTAGCCCAGGGACTAGCGGGAGGGTCTTATGAGCAGTTCTTC. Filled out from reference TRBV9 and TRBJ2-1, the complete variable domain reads DSGVTQTPKHLITATGQRVTLRCSPRSGDLSVYWYQQSLDQGLQFLIQYYNGEERAKGNILERFSAQQFPDLHSELNLSSLELGDSALYFCASSVAQGLAGGSYEQFFGPGTRLTVL.

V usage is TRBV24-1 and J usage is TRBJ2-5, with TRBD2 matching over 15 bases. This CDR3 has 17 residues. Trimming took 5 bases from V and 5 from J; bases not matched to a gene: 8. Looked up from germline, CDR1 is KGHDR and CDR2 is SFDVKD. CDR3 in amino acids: CATSGGLAGGPGETQYF. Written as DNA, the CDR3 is TGTGCCACCAGTGGCGGACTAGCGGGAGGGCCGGGGGAGACCCAGTACTTC.

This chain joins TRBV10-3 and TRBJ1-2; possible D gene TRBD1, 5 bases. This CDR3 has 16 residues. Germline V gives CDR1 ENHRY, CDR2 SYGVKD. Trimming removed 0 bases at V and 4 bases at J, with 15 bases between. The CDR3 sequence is CAISESTWGGGYGYTF. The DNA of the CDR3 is TGTGCCATCAGTGAGTCTACGTGGGGGGGTGGCTATGGCTACACCTTC.

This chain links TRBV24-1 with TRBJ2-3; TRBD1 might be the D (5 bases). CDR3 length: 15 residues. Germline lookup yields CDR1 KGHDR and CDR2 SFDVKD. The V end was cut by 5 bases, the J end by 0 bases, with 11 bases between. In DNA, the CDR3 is TGTGCCACCAGTGGGGGCAGGGCAAGCACAGATACGCAGTATTTT. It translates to CATSGGRASTDTQYF.

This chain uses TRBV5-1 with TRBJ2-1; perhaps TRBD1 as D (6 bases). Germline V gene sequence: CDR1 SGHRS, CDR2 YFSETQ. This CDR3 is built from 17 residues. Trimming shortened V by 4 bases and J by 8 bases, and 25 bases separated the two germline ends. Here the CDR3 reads CASSNEQGNLQGDEQFF. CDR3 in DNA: TGCGCCAGCAGCAACGAACAGGGAAACCTTCAAGGGGATGAGCAGTTCTTC. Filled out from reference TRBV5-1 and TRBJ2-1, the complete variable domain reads KAGVTQTPRYLIKTRGQQVTLSCSPISGHRSVSWYQQTPGQGLQFLFEYFSETQRNKGNFPGRFSGRQFSNSRSEMNVSTLELGDSALYLCASSNEQGNLQGDEQFFGPGTRLTVL.

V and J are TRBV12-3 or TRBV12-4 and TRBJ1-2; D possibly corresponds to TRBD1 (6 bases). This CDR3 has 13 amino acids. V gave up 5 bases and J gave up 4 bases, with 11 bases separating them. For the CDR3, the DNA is TGTGCCAGCAGTGTTGACAGGATCTATGGCTACACCTTC. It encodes CASSVDRIYGYTF.

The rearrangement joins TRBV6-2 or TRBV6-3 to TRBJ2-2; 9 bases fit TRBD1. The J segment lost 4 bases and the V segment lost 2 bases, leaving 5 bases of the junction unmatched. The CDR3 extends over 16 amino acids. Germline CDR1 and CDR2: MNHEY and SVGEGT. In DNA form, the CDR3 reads TGTGCCAGCAGTTACCTGGGACAGGGCTCCACCGGGGAGCTGTTTTTT. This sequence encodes CASSYLGQGSTGELFF.

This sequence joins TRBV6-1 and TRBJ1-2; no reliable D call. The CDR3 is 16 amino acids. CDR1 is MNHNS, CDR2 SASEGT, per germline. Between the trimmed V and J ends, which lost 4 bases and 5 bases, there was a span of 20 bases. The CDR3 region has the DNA TGTGCCAGCAGTGTACCGAGGTTGAGAAGTCAGTATGGCTACACCTTC. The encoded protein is CASSVPRLRSQYGYTF.

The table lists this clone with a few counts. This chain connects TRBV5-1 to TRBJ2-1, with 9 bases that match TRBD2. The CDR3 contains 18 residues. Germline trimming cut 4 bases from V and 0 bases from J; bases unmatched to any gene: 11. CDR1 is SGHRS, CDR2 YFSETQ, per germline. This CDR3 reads CASSPGASGTISYNEQFF. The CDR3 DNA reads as TGCGCCAGCAGCCCTGGAGCTAGCGGGACGATCTCCTACAATGAGCAGTTCTTC.

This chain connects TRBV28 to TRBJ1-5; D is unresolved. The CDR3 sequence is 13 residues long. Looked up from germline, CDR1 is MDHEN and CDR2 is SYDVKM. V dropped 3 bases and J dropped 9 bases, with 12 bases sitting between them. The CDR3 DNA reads TGTGCCAGCAGTTTTCTCTACCCGATGCCCCAGCATTTT. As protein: CASSFLYPMPQHF.

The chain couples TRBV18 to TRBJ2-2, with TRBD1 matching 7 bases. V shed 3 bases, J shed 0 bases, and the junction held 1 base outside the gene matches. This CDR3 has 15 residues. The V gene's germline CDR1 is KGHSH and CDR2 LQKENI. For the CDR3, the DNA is TGTGCCAGCTCACCTGGGACAGCGAACACCGGGGAGCTGTTTTTT. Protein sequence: CASSPGTANTGELFF.

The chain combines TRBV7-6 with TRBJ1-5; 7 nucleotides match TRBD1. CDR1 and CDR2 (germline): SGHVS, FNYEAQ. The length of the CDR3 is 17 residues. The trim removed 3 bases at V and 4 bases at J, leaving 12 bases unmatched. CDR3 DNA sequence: TGTGCCAGCAGCTTCGGCTCCGGACAGGTAGGGAATCAGCCCCAGCATTTT. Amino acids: CASSFGSGQVGNQPQHF.

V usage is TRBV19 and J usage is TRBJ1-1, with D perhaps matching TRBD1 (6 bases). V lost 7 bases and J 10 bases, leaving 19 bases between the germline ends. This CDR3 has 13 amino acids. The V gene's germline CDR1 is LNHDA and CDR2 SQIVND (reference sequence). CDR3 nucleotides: TGTGCCAGTACCGTCACTCCGGGACATGTAGCTTTCTTT. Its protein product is CASTVTPGHVAFF.

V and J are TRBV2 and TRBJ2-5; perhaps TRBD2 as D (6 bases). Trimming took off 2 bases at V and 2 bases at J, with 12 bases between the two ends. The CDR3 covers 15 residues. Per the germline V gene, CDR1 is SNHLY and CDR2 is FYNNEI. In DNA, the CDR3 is TGTGCCAGCAGTGAAAACCCACTAGCTCAAGAGACCCAGTACTTC. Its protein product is CASSENPLAQETQYF.

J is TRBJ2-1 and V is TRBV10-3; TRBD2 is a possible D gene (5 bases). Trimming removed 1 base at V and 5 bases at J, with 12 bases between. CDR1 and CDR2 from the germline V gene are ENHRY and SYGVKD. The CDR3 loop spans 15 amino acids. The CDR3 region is CAISEYSDHDNEQFF. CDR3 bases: TGTGCCATCAGTGAGTATAGCGACCACGACAATGAGCAGTTCTTC.

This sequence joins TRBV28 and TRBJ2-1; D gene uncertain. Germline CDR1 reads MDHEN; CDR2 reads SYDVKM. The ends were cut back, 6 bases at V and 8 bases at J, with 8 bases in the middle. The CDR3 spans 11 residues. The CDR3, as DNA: TGTGCCAGCAGCCTCGTTTATGAGCAGTTCTTC. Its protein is CASSLVYEQFF.

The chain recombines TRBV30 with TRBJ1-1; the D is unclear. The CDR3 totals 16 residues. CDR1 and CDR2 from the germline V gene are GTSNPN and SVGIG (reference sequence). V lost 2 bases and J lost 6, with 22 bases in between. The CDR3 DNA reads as TGTGCCTGGAGTCCCCCCGGGGAGCCTGGTTCTTCTGAAGCTTTCTTT. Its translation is CAWSPPGEPGSSEAFF.

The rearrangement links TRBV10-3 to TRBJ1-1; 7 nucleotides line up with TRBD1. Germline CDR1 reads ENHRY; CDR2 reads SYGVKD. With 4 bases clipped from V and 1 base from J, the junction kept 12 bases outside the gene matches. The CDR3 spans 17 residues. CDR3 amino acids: CAISGNSGGGGNTEAFF. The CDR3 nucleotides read TGTGCCATCAGTGGGAACTCCGGAGGGGGCGGGAACACTGAAGCTTTCTTT.

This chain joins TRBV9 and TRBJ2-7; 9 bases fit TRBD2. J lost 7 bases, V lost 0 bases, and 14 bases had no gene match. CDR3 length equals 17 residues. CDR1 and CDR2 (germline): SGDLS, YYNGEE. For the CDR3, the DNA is TGTGCCAGCAGCGTAGGTCCGTCTAGCGGGGACCTGAGAGAGCAGTACTTC. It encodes CASSVGPSSGDLREQYF.

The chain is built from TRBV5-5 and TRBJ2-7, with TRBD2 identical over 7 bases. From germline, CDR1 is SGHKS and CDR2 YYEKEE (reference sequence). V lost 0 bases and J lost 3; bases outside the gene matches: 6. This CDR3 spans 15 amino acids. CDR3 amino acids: CASSLGATSDYEQYF. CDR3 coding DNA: TGTGCCAGCAGCTTGGGTGCTACTAGCGACTACGAGCAGTACTTC.

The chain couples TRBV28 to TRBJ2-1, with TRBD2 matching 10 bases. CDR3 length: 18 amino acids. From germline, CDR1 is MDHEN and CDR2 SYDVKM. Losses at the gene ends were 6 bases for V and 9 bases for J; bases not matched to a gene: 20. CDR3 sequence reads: CASSVGLAGEWNVGEQFF. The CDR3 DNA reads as TGTGCCAGCAGCGTGGGGCTAGCGGGAGAGTGGAATGTTGGTGAGCAGTTCTTC. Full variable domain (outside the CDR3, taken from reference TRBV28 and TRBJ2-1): DVKVTQSSRYLVKRTGEKVFLECVQDMDHENMFWYRQDPGLGLRLIYFSYDVKMKEKGDIPEGYSVSREKKERFSLILESASTNQTSMYLCASSVGLAGEWNVGEQFFGPGTRLTVL.

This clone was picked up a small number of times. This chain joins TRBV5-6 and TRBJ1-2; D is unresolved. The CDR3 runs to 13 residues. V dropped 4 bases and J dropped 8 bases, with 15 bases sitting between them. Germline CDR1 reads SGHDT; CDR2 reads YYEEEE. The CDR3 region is CASSVVPREGYTF. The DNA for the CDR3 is TGTGCCAGCAGCGTTGTCCCGAGGGAGGGCTACACCTTC.

The CDR3 spells CASSPPVVSQGFLAKNIQYF. As DNA, the CDR3 is TGTGCCAGCTCACCACCCGTGGTCTCGCAGGGATTTCTAGCCAAAAACATTCAGTACTTC. The chain is built from TRBV18 and TRBJ2-4; TRBD1 is a possible D gene (5 bases). The CDR3 spans 20 residues. Trimming took 0 bases from V and 0 from J, leaving 21 bases between them. Germline values: CDR1 KGHSH, CDR2 LQKENI.